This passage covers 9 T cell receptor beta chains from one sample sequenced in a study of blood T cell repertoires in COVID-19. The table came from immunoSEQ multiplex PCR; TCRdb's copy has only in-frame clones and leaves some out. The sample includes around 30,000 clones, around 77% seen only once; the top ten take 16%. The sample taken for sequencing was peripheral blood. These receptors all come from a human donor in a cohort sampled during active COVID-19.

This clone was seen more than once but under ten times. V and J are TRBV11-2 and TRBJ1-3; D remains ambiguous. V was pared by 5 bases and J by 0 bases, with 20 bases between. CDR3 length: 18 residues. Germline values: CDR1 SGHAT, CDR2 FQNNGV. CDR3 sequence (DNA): TGTGCCAGCAGCCAAATCGGCGGACTTTCTTCCTCTGGAAACACCATATATTTT. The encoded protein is CASSQIGGLSSSGNTIYF.

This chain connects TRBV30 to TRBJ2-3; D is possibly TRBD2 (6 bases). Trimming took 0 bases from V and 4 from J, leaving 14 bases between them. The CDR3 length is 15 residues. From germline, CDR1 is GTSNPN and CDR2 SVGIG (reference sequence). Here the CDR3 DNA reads TGTGCCTGGAGTGTATTCTCCGGGAGTTCAGATACGCAGTATTTT. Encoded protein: CAWSVFSGSSDTQYF.

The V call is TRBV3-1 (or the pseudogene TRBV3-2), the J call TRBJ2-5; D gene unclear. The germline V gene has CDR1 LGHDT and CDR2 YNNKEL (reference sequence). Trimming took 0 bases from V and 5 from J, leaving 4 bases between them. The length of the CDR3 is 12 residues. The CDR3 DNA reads TGTGCCAGCAGCCAAGATTCGGAGACCCAGTACTTC. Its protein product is CASSQDSETQYF.

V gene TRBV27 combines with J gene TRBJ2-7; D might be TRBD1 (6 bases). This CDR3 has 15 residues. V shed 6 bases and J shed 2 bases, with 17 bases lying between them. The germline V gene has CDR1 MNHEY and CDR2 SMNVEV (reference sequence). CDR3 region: CASSLGTGWAYEQYF. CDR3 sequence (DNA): TGTGCCAGCAGCCTCGGAACAGGGTGGGCCTACGAGCAGTACTTC.

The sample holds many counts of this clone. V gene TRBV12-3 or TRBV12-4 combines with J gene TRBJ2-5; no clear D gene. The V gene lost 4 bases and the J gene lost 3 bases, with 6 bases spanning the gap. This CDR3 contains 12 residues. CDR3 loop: CASSSRKETQYF. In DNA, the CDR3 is TGTGCCAGCAGTTCGAGGAAAGAGACCCAGTACTTC.

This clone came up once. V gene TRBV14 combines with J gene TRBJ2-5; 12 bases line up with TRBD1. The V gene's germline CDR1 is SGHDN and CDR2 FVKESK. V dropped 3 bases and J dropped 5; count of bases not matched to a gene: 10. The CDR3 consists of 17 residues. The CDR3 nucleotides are TGTGCCAGCAGCCAGGACTCCGGGACAGGGGGCTGGGAGACCCAGTACTTC. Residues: CASSQDSGTGGWETQYF.

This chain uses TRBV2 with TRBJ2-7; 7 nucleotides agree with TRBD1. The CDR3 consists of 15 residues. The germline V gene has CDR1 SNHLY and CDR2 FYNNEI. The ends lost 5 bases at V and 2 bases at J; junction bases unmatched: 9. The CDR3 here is CASSSRGTGAYEQYF. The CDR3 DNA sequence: TGTGCCAGCAGTAGTAGGGGCACAGGGGCCTACGAGCAGTACTTC.

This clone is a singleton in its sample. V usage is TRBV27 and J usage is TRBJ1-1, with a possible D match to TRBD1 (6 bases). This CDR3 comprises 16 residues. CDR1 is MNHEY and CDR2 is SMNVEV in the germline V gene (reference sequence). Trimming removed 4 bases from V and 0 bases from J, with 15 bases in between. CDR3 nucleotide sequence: TGTGCCAGCAGTTCACGCTACAGGGATCTGAACACTGAAGCTTTCTTT. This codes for CASSSRYRDLNTEAFF.

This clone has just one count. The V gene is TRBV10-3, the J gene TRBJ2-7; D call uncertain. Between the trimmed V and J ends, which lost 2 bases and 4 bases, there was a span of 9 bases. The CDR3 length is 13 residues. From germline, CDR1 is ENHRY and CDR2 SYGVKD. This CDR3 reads CAISERHSYEQYF. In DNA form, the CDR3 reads TGTGCCATCAGTGAGCGCCACAGTTACGAGCAGTACTTC.